Below, one TCR beta chain is given with its context. The antigen it binds to is not known. For every CD8+ T cell subset, fewer than 350,000 cells were flow-sorted straight into RLT lysis buffer, and each subset was sorted in triplicate. To keep memory contaminants out, a stringent definition of naive CD8+ T cells was applied: CD45RO-CCR7+CD27+CD95-. Standard density gradient centrifugation was used to isolate peripheral blood mononuclear cells from buffy coats. Naive CXCR3-negative and CXCR3-positive CD8+ T cells were flow-sorted on a FACSAria III. An RNeasy Mini Kit was used to extract total RNA from the sorted cells. CDR1 and CDR2 are read off the germline V gene as LGHNA and YSLEER. The CDR3 runs 16 amino acids, cysteine and phenylalanine included. No DNA accompanies this entry. This sample is drawn from a study of CXCR3-negative and CXCR3-positive naive CD8 T cells (dated by TCRdb to the late 2010s). Regarding the research as a whole: Roughly 140 million TRB reads were obtained in total, roughly 1.5 +/- 0.3 million reads per library. The TRBV-TRBJ cluster analysis covered naive subsets from roughly 5 donors and memory cells from 3 donors. Data from about 10 donors, pooled across two independent experiments, went into the diversity and physicochemical repertoire analyses.

Broad study findings and their caveats: Freshly isolated PBMCs were used for most assays because CXCR3 expression went down partially after cryopreservation. Comparably high repertoire diversity was found in both naive subsets, whereas much lower repertoire diversity was found in memory CD8+ T cells. Naive CXCR3-negative and CXCR3-positive cells from the same donor showed similar TRBV-TRBJ usage, whereas memory cells showed distinct patterns. TRB CDR3s from CXCR3-positive naive cells showed higher hydrophobicity (lower Kidera factor 4), lower energy, and higher strength and volume indices than CXCR3-negative naive cells. Surface CD5, linked to self-reactivity in mice, was comparable between naive subsets; TCR interaction strength was therefore also inferred from TRB CDR3 physicochemical properties.

Sequenced on a NextSeq 550. The Human TCR Profiling Kit (MiLaboratory) was used to prepare UMI-labeled 5' RACE TRB cDNA libraries. cDNA synthesis used the entire amount of extracted RNA, and PCR amplification then used the entire amount of cDNA produced. Libraries were prepared in parallel with an identical number of PCR cycles. The paper's processing steps were these. With a minimum of two reads required per UMI, MIGEC and MiXCR pulled out about 50,000 +/- 10,000 unique UMI-labeled TRB cDNA molecules from each library. On average, each library contained approximately 40,000 +/- 10,000 functional in-frame TRB CDR3 nucleotide clonotypes without stop codons. After downsampling to 5000 UMI-labeled TRB molecules per sample, diversity metrics such as normalized Shannon-Wiener and Chao1 were calculated in VDJtools. For the central five CDR3 residues, VDJtools calculated physicochemical properties weighted by clonotype size, namely interaction energy, strength, volume and Kidera factor 4. Reprocessed by TCRdb, the reads give a single entry per CDR3 protein sequence, without DNA. The V and J calls, along with clone size, are taken from TCRdb and not from the paper's own processing. This sample's listing comprises 90,000 to 95,000 distinct CDR3 sequences. Jointly, the top ten make up around 1.7% of the sample.

This chain joins TRBV4-3 to TRBJ2-7; TCRdb's D gene call, TRBD2, goes unchecked for lack of DNA. This TCR was sampled from a human donor in good health. Some clones in this sample may be carry-over from other donors' samples. What was sequenced was naive CXCR3- CD8+ T cells from blood. Explained via the paper, the cell subset or site label denotes: CD45RO-CCR7+CD27+CD95- naive CD8+ T cells lacking CXCR3 (TNR3-). The CDR3 reads CASSQVGQGPFYEQYF.